The 22 T cell receptor beta chains listed next were all sequenced from one sample in a study of T cells after yellow fever vaccination. MiXCR, run by TCRdb on the 5' RACE reads, gives a single entry per CDR3 protein. This sample has approximately 550,000 distinct CDR3 sequences, with about 13% found just once. The specimen comprised PBMCs, sampled on the day of the yellow fever booster vaccination. Receptor source: a man younger than 45 who received the YFV17D yellow fever vaccine.

The genes are TRBV10-3 and TRBJ2-3, with 7 nucleotides matching TRBD1. Trimming took 4 bases from V and 8 from J; bases not matched to a gene: 15. Germline assignment: CDR1 ENHRY and CDR2 SYGVKD. The CDR3 is made up of 16 amino acids. CDR3 in DNA: TGTGCCATCAGTGGGGAGACAGGGATGAGCTTCGGTACGCAGTATTTT. Its protein is CAISGETGMSFGTQYF.

In this sample, this clonotype turned up a few times. This sequence joins TRBV24-1 and TRBJ2-7; D is ambiguous. There are 13 residues in the CDR3. V lost 3 bases, J lost 3 bases, and 8 bases lay in between. Germline V gene data show CDR1 as KGHDR and CDR2 as SFDVKD. The CDR3 DNA is TGTGCCACCAGTGATCCCAACCACTACGAGCAGTACTTC. Translating it yields CATSDPNHYEQYF.

The chain recombines TRBV27 with TRBJ2-7; 7 bases line up with TRBD1. CDR3 length equals 14 residues. Germline V gives CDR1 MNHEY, CDR2 SMNVEV (reference sequence). V lost 4 bases and J lost 6; bases outside the gene matches: 9. CDR3 protein: CASSSGQAVAEQYF. The CDR3 region has the DNA TGTGCCAGCAGTTCCGGACAGGCTGTGGCCGAGCAGTACTTC.

The genes are TRBV6-1 and TRBJ2-5; possible D gene TRBD1, 6 bases. Germline V gene sequence: CDR1 MNHNS, CDR2 SASEGT. V dropped 6 bases and J dropped 1 base, with 15 bases sitting between them. CDR3 length: 15 amino acids. The CDR3: CASSFTRDTQETQYF. The CDR3 DNA is TGTGCCAGCAGCTTTACCCGGGACACCCAAGAGACCCAGTACTTC.

This clonotype was detected only a few times. The rearrangement joins TRBV20-1 to TRBJ2-2, with TRBD2 identical over 10 bases. The CDR3 covers 13 residues. Germline V CDR1 and CDR2: DFQATT, SNEGSKA (reference sequence). J gave up 7 bases and V 6 bases, and 5 bases lay outside the gene matches. DNA of the CDR3: TGCAGTGCGAGGACTAGCGGATTCGGGGAGCTGTTTTTT. As protein: CSARTSGFGELFF.

This clonotype was observed many times. The rearrangement links TRBV7-2 to TRBJ1-4; TRBD1 agrees at 11 bases. V lost 5 bases and J lost 7; bases outside the gene matches: 12. The CDR3 runs 17 residues. Germline CDR1 is SGHTA and CDR2 is FQGNSA. The DNA of the CDR3 is TGTGCCAGCAGCCCCGGGACAGGGGGGTGGATTGGTGAAAAACTGTTTTTT. It is translated as CASSPGTGGWIGEKLFF.

The chain recombines TRBV7-2 with TRBJ2-3, with D perhaps TRBD1 (5 bases). CDR3 length equals 16 residues. Germline CDR1 SGHTA, CDR2 FQGNSA. V was clipped by 7 bases and J by 0 bases, with 17 bases between them. CDR3 sequence: CASNQGGAASTDTQYF. The CDR3 DNA reads TGTGCCAGCAACCAGGGCGGAGCTGCTAGCACAGATACGCAGTATTTT.

This clonotype was observed a handful of times. The chain recombines TRBV12-5 with TRBJ2-1; 15 bases match TRBD2. The CDR3 has 15 residues. The junction had 7 bases not matched to a gene; V was cut back by 6 bases and J by 10 bases. Per the germline V gene, CDR1 is LGHNT and CDR2 is FRNRAP. The CDR3 protein is CASGPGLAGGEEQFF. The CDR3 DNA sequence: TGTGCTAGTGGCCCCGGACTAGCGGGAGGGGAAGAGCAGTTCTTC.

This clonotype has a handful of counts. This chain connects TRBV27 to TRBJ2-1, with 10 nucleotides matching TRBD2. The CDR3 is 14 amino acids. Germline trimming cut 6 bases from V and 5 bases from J; bases unmatched to any gene: 4. Germline values: CDR1 MNHEY, CDR2 SMNVEV (reference sequence). The DNA of the CDR3 is TGTGCCAGCAGCCATGGACTAGCGGACAATGAGCAGTTCTTC. Amino acid sequence: CASSHGLADNEQFF.

The sample holds a few counts of this clonotype. The genes are TRBV20-1 and TRBJ1-1; no firm D call. Deletions cut 6 bases from V and 1 base from J, with 12 bases between. The CDR3 totals 13 residues. CDR1 and CDR2 from the germline V gene are DFQATT and SNEGSKA (reference sequence). CDR3 nucleotide sequence: TGCAGTGCAACCCCCTCCTGGAACACTGAAGCTTTCTTT. Protein: CSATPSWNTEAFF.

This clonotype was counted only a few times. The chain couples TRBV3-1 to TRBJ2-5; 11 bases fit TRBD2. Germline V gene data show CDR1 as LGHDT and CDR2 as YNNKEL (reference sequence). With V trimmed by 1 base and J by 2 bases, 9 bases remained unmatched. CDR3 size: 18 residues. DNA of the CDR3: TGTGCCAGCAGCCAAGGGCTAGCGGGAGGCCGGGAGCAAGAGACCCAGTACTTC. Translating it yields CASSQGLAGGREQETQYF.

The gene calls are TRBV5-6 and TRBJ2-7; 7 bases line up with TRBD2. Germline V gene sequence: CDR1 SGHDT, CDR2 YYEEEE. The CDR3 spans 13 residues. Trimming removed 9 bases from V and 5 bases from J; junction bases left unmatched: 11. In DNA, the CDR3 is TGTGCCACCTCAGCGGGGAGCCCCAACGAGCAGTACTTC. Its translation is CATSAGSPNEQYF.

This chain joins TRBV30 and TRBJ2-2; no firm D call. This CDR3 is built from 13 residues. Germline CDR1 and CDR2: GTSNPN and SVGIG (reference sequence). The CDR3 DNA follows: TGTGCTCAGGCGAGGTCTCTCACCGGGGAGCTGTTTTTT. Amino acid sequence: CAQARSLTGELFF.

This chain links TRBV7-2 with TRBJ2-7; D is perhaps TRBD2 (6 bases). Per the germline V gene, CDR1 is SGHTA and CDR2 is FQGNSA. The CDR3 totals 14 residues. Trimming stripped 4 bases from V and 0 bases from J, with 10 bases between. The DNA of the CDR3 is TGTGCCAGCAGCTGGCGGGACTTCTCCTACGAGCAGTACTTC. Its protein is CASSWRDFSYEQYF.

In this sample, this clonotype turned up many times. The chain carries TRBV12-3 or TRBV12-4 and TRBJ2-3, with 7 bases that match TRBD2. The CDR3 consists of 12 residues. V lost 6 bases to trimming and J lost 6 bases; unmatched junction nucleotides: 3. The CDR3 nucleotides are TGTGCCAGCAGCCTACTAGCGGATACGCAGTATTTT. It codes for CASSLLADTQYF.

This clonotype has only a few counts. J is TRBJ2-7 and V is TRBV6-2 or TRBV6-3; a weak D match, TRBD2 (6 bases). Trimming shortened V by 7 bases and J by 2 bases, and 12 bases separated the two germline ends. The CDR3 is made up of 13 amino acids. Germline values: CDR1 MNHEY, CDR2 SVGEGT. CDR3 loop: CASNHGGTYEQYF. The CDR3 DNA sequence: TGTGCCAGCAATCATGGAGGGACCTACGAGCAGTACTTC.

This clonotype has only a few counts. The chain combines TRBV20-1 with TRBJ1-1; 10 nucleotides agree with TRBD1. This CDR3 is 14 amino acids long. Germline CDR1 DFQATT, CDR2 SNEGSKA (reference sequence). The V segment lost 6 bases and the J segment 2 bases; nucleotides outside the gene matches: 6. The CDR3 nucleotides read TGCAGTGCCCCGGGACAGGGGTATAACACTGAAGCTTTCTTT. It yields the protein CSAPGQGYNTEAFF.

The chain is built from TRBV10-3 and TRBJ2-1; TRBD2 aligns across 13 bases. Germline V CDR1 and CDR2: ENHRY, SYGVKD. V gave up 8 bases and J gave up 6 bases; unmatched junction bases: 7. This CDR3 is built from 15 residues. CDR3 nucleotides: TGTGCCATCGGGGGGAGGACTAGCGGGAGCAATGAGCAGTTCTTC. It codes for CAIGGRTSGSNEQFF.

V is TRBV20-1 and J is TRBJ1-5, with 8 bases that match TRBD1. The CDR3 runs 16 residues. Germline assignment: CDR1 DFQATT and CDR2 SNEGSKA (reference sequence). After removal of 0 bases from V and 2 bases from J, the junction contained 6 bases not matched to a gene. The CDR3 here is CSARDPGGAGNQPQHF. CDR3 coding DNA: TGCAGTGCTAGAGACCCAGGGGGCGCGGGCAATCAGCCCCAGCATTTT.

This sequence joins TRBV28 and TRBJ2-5, with D perhaps given as TRBD1 or TRBD2 (5 bases each). Germline V CDR1 and CDR2: MDHEN, SYDVKM. The CDR3 extends over 14 amino acids. Trimming left V 7 bases short and J 0 bases short, with 12 bases between. The CDR3 loop is CASKDGGYQETQYF. CDR3 in DNA: TGTGCCAGCAAGGATGGGGGTTACCAAGAGACCCAGTACTTC.

The CDR3 loop is CASSFDWRANEQFF. CDR3 DNA: TGTGCCAGCAGTTTTGATTGGAGGGCAAATGAGCAGTTCTTC. The genes are TRBV27 and TRBJ2-1; D perhaps matches TRBD2 (6 bases). V was pared by 3 bases and J by 7 bases, with 13 bases between. The CDR3 runs to 14 residues. CDR1 and CDR2 (germline): MNHEY, SMNVEV (reference sequence).

The chain uses TRBV7-3 and TRBJ2-3, with D possibly TRBD2 on 6 matching bases. Germline V gene lookup returns CDR1 SGHTA and CDR2 FQGTGA. The length of the CDR3 is 15 residues. The ends were cut back, 3 bases at V and 2 bases at J, with 12 bases in the middle. CDR3 nucleotides: TGTGCCAGCAGCTTTACAGCGGGCCCCACAGATACGCAGTATTTT. Translated, it gives CASSFTAGPTDTQYF.